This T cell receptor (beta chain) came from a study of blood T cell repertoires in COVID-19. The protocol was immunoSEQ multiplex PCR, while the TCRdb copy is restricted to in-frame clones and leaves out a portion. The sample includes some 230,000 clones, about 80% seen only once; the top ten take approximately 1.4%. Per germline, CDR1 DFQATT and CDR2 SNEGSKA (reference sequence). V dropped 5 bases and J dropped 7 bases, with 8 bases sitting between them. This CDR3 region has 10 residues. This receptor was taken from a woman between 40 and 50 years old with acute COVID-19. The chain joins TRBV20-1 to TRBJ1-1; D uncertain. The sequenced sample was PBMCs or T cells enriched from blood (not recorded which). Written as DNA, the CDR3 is TGCAGTGCTTGGCGACTTGAAGCTTTCTTT. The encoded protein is CSAWRLEAFF.